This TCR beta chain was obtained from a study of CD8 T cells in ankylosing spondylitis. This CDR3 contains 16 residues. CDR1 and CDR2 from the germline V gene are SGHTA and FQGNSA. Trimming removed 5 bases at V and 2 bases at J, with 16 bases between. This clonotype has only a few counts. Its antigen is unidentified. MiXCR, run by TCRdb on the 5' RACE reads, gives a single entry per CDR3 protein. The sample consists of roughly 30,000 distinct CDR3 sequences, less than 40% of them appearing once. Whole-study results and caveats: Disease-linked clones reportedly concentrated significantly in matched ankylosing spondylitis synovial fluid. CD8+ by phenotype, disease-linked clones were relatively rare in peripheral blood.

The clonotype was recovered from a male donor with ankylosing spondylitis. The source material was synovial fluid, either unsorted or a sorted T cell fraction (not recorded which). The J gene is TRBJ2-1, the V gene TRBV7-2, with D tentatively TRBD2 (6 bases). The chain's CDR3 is CASSHTRGLTYNEQFF. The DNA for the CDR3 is TGTGCCAGCAGCCACACACGGGGACTGACCTACAATGAGCAGTTCTTC.